These 4 T cell receptor beta chains were all obtained from the same sample, sequenced in a study of blood T cell repertoires in COVID-19. The data were produced by immunoSEQ multiplex PCR, yet TCRdb's version contains in-frame clones alone and is incomplete. Among more than 95,000 clones listed, 81% were seen once. Material for sequencing was peripheral blood. The receptor set was obtained from a man in his sixties with acute or convalescent COVID-19.

The rearrangement joins TRBV25-1 to TRBJ1-5; D not certain. Looked up from germline, CDR1 is MGHDK and CDR2 is SYGVNS. Trimming pared 1 base from V and 5 bases from J, leaving 12 bases between. The CDR3 contains 15 residues. The CDR3 here is CASSESAVLDQPQHF. The CDR3 DNA sequence: TGTGCCAGCAGTGAATCCGCAGTCCTAGATCAGCCCCAGCATTTT.

V usage is TRBV4-3 and J usage is TRBJ2-2, with TRBD2 as a possible D gene (5 bases). This CDR3 is built from 17 residues. In germline, CDR1 is LGHNA, CDR2 YSLEER. Deletions cut 0 bases from V and 1 base from J, with 12 bases between. The CDR3 protein is CASSQDSSGMNTGELFF. CDR3 coding DNA: TGCGCCAGCAGCCAAGATAGCTCCGGGATGAACACCGGGGAGCTGTTTTTT.

This clone has just a few counts. V usage is TRBV12-3 or TRBV12-4 and J usage is TRBJ1-5; 8 positions match TRBD1. V lost 9 bases to trimming and J lost 4 bases; unmatched junction nucleotides: 5. There are 13 residues in the CDR3. CDR3 residues: CASGQGLNQPQHF. The CDR3 coding sequence is TGTGCCAGTGGACAGGGCCTAAATCAGCCCCAGCATTTT.

The rearrangement links TRBV4-3 to TRBJ2-1; no reliable D call. V gave up 1 base and J gave up 6 bases, with 16 bases separating them. CDR3 length: 16 amino acids. Germline assignment: CDR1 LGHNA and CDR2 YSLEER. CDR3 nucleotides: TGCGCCAGCAGCCAAGCGCTGACAAACTTGGGCAATGAGCAGTTCTTC. Translated: CASSQALTNLGNEQFF.